This T cell receptor beta chain was documented in a study of untreated major depressive disorder. Between the trimmed V and J ends, which lost 4 bases and 9 bases, there was a span of 22 bases. Germline V gives CDR1 LNHNV, CDR2 YYDKDF (reference sequence). The CDR3 covers 16 residues. A remark on this clone: Its cognate antigen is unknown.

Notes on the study in general: TRBV25-01 and TRBV02-01 usage differences were not statistically significant. Each subject's top five TRBV05-01 clones were all private. CD4+ T cells from depressed patients used TRBV05-01 (Vbeta 5.1) more often than controls.

Profiling relied on immunoSEQ multiplex PCR, and the TCRdb table lists in-frame clones only, not all of them. Among about 27,000 clones listed, around 90% were seen once. The receptor was isolated from a woman aged 25 to 39 with major depressive disorder. The sample taken for sequencing was CD4+ T cells from PBMCs. The chain is built from TRBV15 and TRBJ2-1; weak D call: TRBD1 (6 bases). CDR3 nucleotides: TGTGCCACCAGCATACTACCGGGACACACTAATGGTGAGCAGTTCTTC. Residues: CATSILPGHTNGEQFF.